These 2 T cell receptor beta chains came from one sample sequenced in a study of blood T cells in healthy people across ages. The authors ran a second PCR of 7 to 11 cycles using a sample-barcoded 5' primer and a J-beta primer mix. TCRdb called the 5' RACE reads again in MiXCR, with one record for every CDR3 protein. The sample lists 600,000 or so distinct CDR3 sequences; roughly 21% were seen once. Source material: blood. Source of these receptors: a man aged 65-85 years in good health.

This chain links TRBV20-1 with TRBJ2-4; 11 nucleotides match TRBD1. The CDR3 has 16 residues. The germline gives CDR1 DFQATT, CDR2 SNEGSKA (reference sequence). The trim removed 3 bases at V and 1 base at J, leaving 5 bases unmatched. As DNA, the CDR3 is TGCAGTGCTAGCGAGCGGGACAGGGGGGCCAAAAACATTCAGTACTTC. This codes for CSASERDRGAKNIQYF.

V is TRBV29-1 and J is TRBJ1-1, with 7 bases that match TRBD1. This CDR3 has 14 amino acids. Germline loops: CDR1 SQVTM, CDR2 ANQGSEA. With V trimmed by 5 bases and J by 1 base, 7 bases remained unmatched. The CDR3 is CSVRPGQPNTEAFF. DNA of the CDR3: TGCAGCGTTCGCCCGGGACAGCCGAACACTGAAGCTTTCTTT.